Following are 15 T cell receptor beta chains from one sample sequenced in a study of vaccination and CD4 T cells after COVID-19. The assay that was used to sequence DNA from cultured CD4+ T cells was the Oncomine TCR Beta short-read assay. In TCRdb, the PCR reads were re-called with MiXCR into one record per CDR3 protein. The table includes some 26,000 distinct CDR3 sequences, about 50% detected once. Noted treatment: approximately 11-day PBMC culture with coronavirus spike peptide pools or control peptides (ViraFEST assay). Their antigens are not known. The source material was CD4+ T cells from blood, cultured in vitro, sampled before SARS-CoV-2 vaccination. The receptor set was obtained from a human donor who received a COVID-19 vaccine.

The chain is built from TRBV4-2 and TRBJ2-3; 9 bases match TRBD2. V lost 1 base to trimming and J lost 6 bases; unmatched junction nucleotides: 14. CDR1 is LGHNA and CDR2 is YNFKEQ in the germline V gene. The CDR3 extends over 18 amino acids. The CDR3 DNA reads as TGTGCCAGCAGCCAAGGCCCGCCGGGACTAGCAACACACGATACGCAGTATTTT. This gives the protein CASSQGPPGLATHDTQYF.

This clonotype appeared a few times. The chain is built from TRBV20-1 and TRBJ2-4; 7 bases are shared with TRBD1. The CDR3 totals 16 residues. J gave up 0 bases and V 1 base, and 6 bases lay outside the gene matches. In germline, CDR1 is DFQATT, CDR2 SNEGSKA (reference sequence). This chain's CDR3 is CSARGGQTLAKNIQYF. CDR3 sequence (DNA): TGCAGTGCTAGAGGGGGACAGACACTAGCCAAAAACATTCAGTACTTC.

The chain joins TRBV18 to TRBJ2-5, with 8 bases identical to TRBD2. Germline CDR1 KGHSH, CDR2 LQKENI. J lost 4 bases, V lost 5 bases, and 9 bases had no gene match. This CDR3 region has 15 residues. CDR3 protein: CASSRKLAEGETQYF. The CDR3 bases are TGTGCCAGCTCAAGGAAACTAGCGGAAGGAGAGACCCAGTACTTC.

The genes are TRBV5-1 and TRBJ2-7; no clear D gene. V gave up 0 bases and J gave up 2 bases, with 12 bases separating them. Germline V gives CDR1 SGHRS, CDR2 YFSETQ. This CDR3 comprises 15 residues. CDR3 DNA: TGCGCCAGCAGCTTGGGGCAGCAGATTCCCTACGAGCAGTACTTC. This gives the protein CASSLGQQIPYEQYF.

In its sample, this clonotype was seen once. The rearrangement joins TRBV20-1 to TRBJ2-5, with TRBD1 identical over 7 bases. Germline-derived CDR1 and CDR2 are DFQATT and SNEGSKA (reference sequence). The CDR3 loop spans 15 amino acids. J was trimmed by 8 bases and V by 2 bases; bases with no gene match: 14. CDR3 in DNA: TGCAGTGCTAGAACTCTGACAGGGACCCTCATAACCCAGTACTTC. Translating gives CSARTLTGTLITQYF.

This chain uses TRBV6-2 or TRBV6-3 with TRBJ1-6; 7 bases map to TRBD1. The CDR3 is 15 amino acids. Germline V gene data show CDR1 as MNHEY and CDR2 as SVGEGT. Trimming cost V 0 bases and J 5 bases; bases outside gene matches: 1. The CDR3 region is CASSYSGQNNSPLHF. CDR3 nucleotide sequence: TGTGCCAGCAGTTACTCGGGACAGAATAATTCACCCCTCCACTTT.

This chain uses TRBV24-1 with TRBJ1-1; perhaps TRBD1 as D (5 bases). The germline V and J ends were trimmed by 4 bases and 1 base, with 15 bases remaining between them. CDR1 KGHDR and CDR2 SFDVKD come from the germline V gene. This CDR3 comprises 16 residues. For the CDR3, the DNA is TGTGCCACCAGTGACTCATTCAGGGTTGGGAACACTGAAGCTTTCTTT. It codes for CATSDSFRVGNTEAFF.

V usage is TRBV15 and J usage is TRBJ2-5; 9 nucleotides line up with TRBD1. The CDR3 has 14 residues. The J segment lost 1 base and the V segment lost 9 bases, leaving 6 bases of the junction unmatched. Germline V lookup: CDR1 LNHNV, CDR2 YYDKDF (reference sequence). In DNA, the CDR3 is TGTGCCACAAGTACAGGGGGCCCCCAAGAGACCCAGTACTTC. Its translation: CATSTGGPQETQYF.

In its sample, this clonotype was seen a few times. The chain joins TRBV6-1 to TRBJ1-1, with 8 bases fitting TRBD1. In germline, CDR1 is MNHNS, CDR2 SASEGT. The CDR3 runs to 15 residues. V trimming: 8 bases; J trimming: 4 bases; junction bases outside the gene matches: 12. The CDR3 DNA follows: TGTGCCAGCGGCCGCCAGGGGGCAGCGGTCACTGAAGCTTTCTTT. This translates into CASGRQGAAVTEAFF.

This chain connects TRBV24-1 to TRBJ2-7; D gene ambiguous. The germline V gene has CDR1 KGHDR and CDR2 SFDVKD. Trimming took 0 bases from V and 4 from J, leaving 3 bases between them. This CDR3 is 12 amino acids long. Here the CDR3 reads CATSDLGYEQYF. As DNA, the CDR3 is TGTGCCACCAGTGATTTGGGATACGAGCAGTACTTC.

The chain combines TRBV7-3 with TRBJ2-5; a possible D gene is TRBD2 (6 bases). The CDR3 covers 14 residues. Trimming removed 5 bases from V and 7 bases from J, with 17 bases in between. The germline V gene has CDR1 SGHTA and CDR2 FQGTGA. The CDR3 spells CASSPSGGKRTQYF. DNA for the CDR3: TGTGCCAGCAGCCCGAGCGGCGGGAAGAGGACCCAGTACTTC.

The chain uses TRBV7-2 and TRBJ2-5; 8 bases map to TRBD1. Trimming removed 2 bases from V and 7 bases from J; junction bases left unmatched: 9. This CDR3 contains 15 residues. Germline V gene data show CDR1 as SGHTA and CDR2 as FQGNSA. In DNA, the CDR3 is TGTGCCAGCAGCTTAAACGGACAGGGTCAGGCGACCCAGTACTTC. Amino acids: CASSLNGQGQATQYF.

V gene TRBV19 combines with J gene TRBJ2-3; 8 bases are a match to TRBD2. CDR3 length: 16 amino acids. CDR1 and CDR2 from the germline V gene are LNHDA and SQIVND (reference sequence). V was pared by 6 bases and J by 5 bases, with 13 bases of the junction left unmatched. Written as DNA, the CDR3 is TGTGCCAGTAGCCCCAGAGGAACTAGCGGTGGAGATACGCAGTATTTT. Translated: CASSPRGTSGGDTQYF.

The chain has TRBV19 and TRBJ1-1, with D possibly TRBD1 on 5 matching bases. There are 15 residues in the CDR3. Germline CDR1 and CDR2: LNHDA and SQIVND (reference sequence). The germline V and J ends were trimmed by 3 bases and 4 bases, with 15 bases remaining between them. The DNA for the CDR3 is TGTGCCAGTAGTATGATCGGGGGGTCAAGCACTGAAGCTTTCTTT. This sequence encodes CASSMIGGSSTEAFF.

The chain carries TRBV10-3 and TRBJ1-2, with 7 bases identical to TRBD1. V shed 0 bases and J 9 bases; nucleotides not matched to a gene: 7. Germline CDR1 and CDR2: ENHRY and SYGVKD. This CDR3 region has 14 residues. The CDR3 coding sequence is TGTGCCATCAGTGAGTCCGACAGGGAATCAAGCTACACCTTC. It encodes CAISESDRESSYTF.